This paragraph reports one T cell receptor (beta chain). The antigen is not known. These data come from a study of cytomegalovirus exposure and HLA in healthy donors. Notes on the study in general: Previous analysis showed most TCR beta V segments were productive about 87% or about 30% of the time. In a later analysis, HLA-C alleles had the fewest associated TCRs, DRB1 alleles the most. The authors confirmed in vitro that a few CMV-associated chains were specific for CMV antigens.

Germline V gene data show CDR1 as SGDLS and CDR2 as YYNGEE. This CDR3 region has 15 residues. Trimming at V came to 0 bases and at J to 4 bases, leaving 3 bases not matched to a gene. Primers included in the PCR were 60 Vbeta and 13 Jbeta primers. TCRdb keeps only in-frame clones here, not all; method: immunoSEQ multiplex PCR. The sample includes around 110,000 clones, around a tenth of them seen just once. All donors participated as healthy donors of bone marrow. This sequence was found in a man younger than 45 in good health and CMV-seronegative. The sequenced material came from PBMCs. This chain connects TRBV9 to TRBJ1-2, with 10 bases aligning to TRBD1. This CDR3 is CASSVGDRGFYGYTF. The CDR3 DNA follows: TGTGCCAGCAGCGTAGGGGACAGGGGATTCTATGGCTACACCTTC.